Below, one T cell receptor (beta chain) is given with its context. Using immunoSEQ multiplex PCR, the repertoire was profiled, and TCRdb retains in-frame clones only, with some absent. The table records 160,000 or so clones, about 91% of them present only once. These data are taken from a study of T cell responses to AZD1222 COVID-19 vaccine. Germline V gives CDR1 MNHEY, CDR2 SMNVEV (reference sequence). The V and J ends lost 3 bases and 7 bases respectively, with 13 bases between them. The CDR3 consists of 14 residues. V gene TRBV27 combines with J gene TRBJ2-1; possibly TRBD1 for D (5 bases). The sample in question was peripheral blood, obtained 28 days after the second AZD1222 dose. This TCR was recovered from an adult who received the AZD1222 COVID-19 vaccine. The CDR3 region is CASSLQGRRNEQFF. The DNA of the CDR3 is TGTGCCAGCAGTTTGCAGGGAAGAAGGAATGAGCAGTTCTTC.